The TCR beta chain under discussion was sequenced for a study of spatial heterogeneity in lung cancer. TCRdb passed the 5' RACE reads through MiXCR, listing each CDR3 protein once. The sample includes 40,000 or so distinct CDR3 sequences, approximately 5.2% of them seen just once. This clonotype was seen ten or more times. CDR1 and CDR2 (germline): MGHDK, SYGVNS. Trimming left V 3 bases short and J 4 bases short, with 16 bases between. This CDR3 has 15 residues. Sample time point: sample taken at primary tumor resection. The chain couples TRBV25-1 to TRBJ2-7; D tentatively fits TRBD1 or TRBD2 (5 bases each). The sequence was collected from a female donor with early-stage non-small cell lung cancer. The specimen comprised PBMCs, sampled at surgery. CDR3 in DNA: TGTGCCAGCAGTGAGCCGGGACCTCAGGGTTACGAGCAGTACTTC. Amino acid sequence: CASSEPGPQGYEQYF.